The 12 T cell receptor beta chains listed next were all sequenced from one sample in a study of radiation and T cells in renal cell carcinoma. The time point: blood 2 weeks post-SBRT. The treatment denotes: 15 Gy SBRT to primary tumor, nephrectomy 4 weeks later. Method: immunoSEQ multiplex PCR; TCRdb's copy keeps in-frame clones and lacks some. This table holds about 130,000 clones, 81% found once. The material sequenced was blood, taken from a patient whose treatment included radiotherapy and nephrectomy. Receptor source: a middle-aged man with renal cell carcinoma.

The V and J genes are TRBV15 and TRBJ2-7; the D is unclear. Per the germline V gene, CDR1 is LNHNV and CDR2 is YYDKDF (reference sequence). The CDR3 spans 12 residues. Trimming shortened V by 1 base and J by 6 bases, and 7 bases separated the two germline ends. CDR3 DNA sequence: TGTGCCACCAGCAGAGTGGCTAGCGAGCAGTACTTC. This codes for CATSRVASEQYF.

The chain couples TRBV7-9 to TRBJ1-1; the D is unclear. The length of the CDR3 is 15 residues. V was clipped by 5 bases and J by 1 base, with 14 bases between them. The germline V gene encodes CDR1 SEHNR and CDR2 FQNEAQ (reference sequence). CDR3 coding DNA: TGTGCCAGCAGCCTGCTAAGTGGGGAGAACACTGAAGCTTTCTTT. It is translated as CASSLLSGENTEAFF.

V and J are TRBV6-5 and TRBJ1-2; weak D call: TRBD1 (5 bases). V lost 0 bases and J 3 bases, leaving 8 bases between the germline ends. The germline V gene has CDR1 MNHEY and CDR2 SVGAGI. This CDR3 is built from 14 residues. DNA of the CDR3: TGTGCCAGCAGTTACTCCCCGACAGACTATGGCTACACCTTC. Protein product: CASSYSPTDYGYTF.

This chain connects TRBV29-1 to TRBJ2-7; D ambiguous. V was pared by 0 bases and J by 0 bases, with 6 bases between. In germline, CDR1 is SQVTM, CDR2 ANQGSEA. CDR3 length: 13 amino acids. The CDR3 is CSVEEGLSYEQYF. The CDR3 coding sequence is TGCAGCGTTGAAGAAGGGCTCTCCTACGAGCAGTACTTC.

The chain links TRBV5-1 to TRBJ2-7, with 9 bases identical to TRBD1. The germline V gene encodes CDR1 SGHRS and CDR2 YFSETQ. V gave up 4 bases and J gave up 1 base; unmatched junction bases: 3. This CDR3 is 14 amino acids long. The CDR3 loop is CASSDGTGSYEQYF. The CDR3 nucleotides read TGCGCCAGCAGCGATGGGACAGGGTCCTACGAGCAGTACTTC.

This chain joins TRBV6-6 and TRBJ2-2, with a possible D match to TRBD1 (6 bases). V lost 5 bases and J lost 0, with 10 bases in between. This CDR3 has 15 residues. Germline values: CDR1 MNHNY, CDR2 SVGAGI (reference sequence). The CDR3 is CASSIQGSNTGELFF. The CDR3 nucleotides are TGTGCCAGCAGTATACAGGGATCGAACACCGGGGAGCTGTTTTTT.

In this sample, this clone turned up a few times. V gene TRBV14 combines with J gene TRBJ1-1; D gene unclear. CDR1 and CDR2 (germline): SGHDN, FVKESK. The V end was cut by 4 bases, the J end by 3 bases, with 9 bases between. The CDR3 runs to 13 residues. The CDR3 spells CASSPSLDTEAFF. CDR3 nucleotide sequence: TGTGCCAGCAGCCCGAGCTTGGACACTGAAGCTTTCTTT.

This CDR3 is CASSFLAGKLSYNEQFF. CDR3 DNA: TGTGCCAGCAGCTTTTTAGCGGGTAAACTCTCCTACAATGAGCAGTTCTTC. This chain links TRBV7-2 with TRBJ2-1; TRBD2 matches at 7 bases. With V trimmed by 3 bases and J by 0 bases, 8 bases remained unmatched. The germline V gene encodes CDR1 SGHTA and CDR2 FQGNSA. CDR3 size: 17 residues. Full variable domain (outside the CDR3, taken from reference TRBV7-2 and TRBJ2-1): GAGVSQSPSNKVTEKGKDVELRCDPISGHTALYWYRQSLGQGLEFLIYFQGNSAPDKSGLPSDRFSAERTGGSVSTLTIQRTQQEDSAVYLCASSFLAGKLSYNEQFFGPGTRLTVL.

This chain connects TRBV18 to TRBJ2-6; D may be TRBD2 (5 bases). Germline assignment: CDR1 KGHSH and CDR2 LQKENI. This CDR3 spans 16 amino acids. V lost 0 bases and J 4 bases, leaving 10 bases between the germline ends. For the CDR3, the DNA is TGTGCCAGCTCACCACCGGGAGTGGAAGGGGCCAACGTCCTGACTTTC. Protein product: CASSPPGVEGANVLTF.

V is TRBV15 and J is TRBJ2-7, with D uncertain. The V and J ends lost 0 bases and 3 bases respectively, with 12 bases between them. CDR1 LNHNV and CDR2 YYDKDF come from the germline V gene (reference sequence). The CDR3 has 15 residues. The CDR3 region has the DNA TGTGCCACCAGCAGAGATAGTCAGACCATCTACGAGCAGTACTTC. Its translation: CATSRDSQTIYEQYF.

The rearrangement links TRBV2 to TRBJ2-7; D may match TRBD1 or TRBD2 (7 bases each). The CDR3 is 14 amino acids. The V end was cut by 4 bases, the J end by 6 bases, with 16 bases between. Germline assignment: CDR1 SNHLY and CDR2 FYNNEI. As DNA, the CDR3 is TGTGCCAGCAGTGCGCAGGGGGGGCGTGGCGAGCAGTACTTC. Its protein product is CASSAQGGRGEQYF.

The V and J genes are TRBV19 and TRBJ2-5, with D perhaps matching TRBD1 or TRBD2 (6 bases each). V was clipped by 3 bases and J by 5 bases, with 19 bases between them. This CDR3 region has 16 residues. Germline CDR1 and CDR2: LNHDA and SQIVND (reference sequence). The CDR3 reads CASSIFVGGAEETQYF. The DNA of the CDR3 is TGTGCCAGTAGTATTTTCGTGGGGGGCGCAGAGGAGACCCAGTACTTC. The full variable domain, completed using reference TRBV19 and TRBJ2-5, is DGGITQSPKYLFRKEGQNVTLSCEQNLNHDAMYWYRQDPGQGLRLIYYSQIVNDFQKGDIAEGYSVSREKKESFPLTVTSAQKNPTAFYLCASSIFVGGAEETQYFGPGTRLLVL.